This T cell receptor (beta chain) was identified in a study of blood T cell repertoires in COVID-19. Study-wide context: T cells, B-cell-depleted T cells, or PBMCs supplied cDNA or gDNA.

Source study methods: Amplification of reference gene primers provided the estimated nucleated cell counts. Sequenced by immunoSEQ multiplex PCR; TCRdb stores in-frame clones only, minus some. Clone size and V and J calls were adopted from that table, with D and trimming inferred from the DNA. The sample yields about 29,000 clones, approximately 92% seen once. The CDR3 covers 15 residues. The germline V and J ends were trimmed by 3 bases and 4 bases, with 13 bases remaining between them. The germline V gene encodes CDR1 SEHNR and CDR2 FQNEAQ (reference sequence). The sequence was collected from a man at least 80 years old with acute or convalescent COVID-19. Specimen: peripheral blood. The chain recombines TRBV7-9 with TRBJ2-1; D not resolved. DNA of the CDR3: TGTGCCAGCAGCTTCGCGGAGACGGCATACAATGAGCAGTTCTTC. It translates to CASSFAETAYNEQFF.